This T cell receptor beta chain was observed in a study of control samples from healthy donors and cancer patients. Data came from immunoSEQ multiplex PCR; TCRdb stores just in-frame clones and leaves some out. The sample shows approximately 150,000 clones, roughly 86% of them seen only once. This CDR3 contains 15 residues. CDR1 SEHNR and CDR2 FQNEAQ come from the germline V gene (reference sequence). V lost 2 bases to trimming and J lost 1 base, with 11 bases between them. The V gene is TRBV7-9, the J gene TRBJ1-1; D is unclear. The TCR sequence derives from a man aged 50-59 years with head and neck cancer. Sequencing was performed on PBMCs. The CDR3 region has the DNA TGTGCCAGCAGCTTACGTCAGGCGTCGAACACTGAAGCTTTCTTT. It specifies CASSLRQASNTEAFF.